This T cell receptor beta chain originates from a study of cytomegalovirus exposure and HLA in healthy donors (dated by TCRdb to between 2016 and 2019). Describing the broader study: An earlier analysis of 587 of the donors reported approximately 280 Gb of sequence data and roughly 120 million unique TCR beta sequences obtained from around 190 million T cells. Besides the first cohort of under 700 subjects, a separate validation cohort made up of roughly 120 different subjects was used. High-throughput TCR immunosequencing, statistical association of individual TCRs with disease status, and machine learning were combined to predict cytomegalovirus infection status. In a later genetic analysis, genome-wide SNP genotypes for about three fifths of the roughly 670 donors were used, and that subset was treated as a discovery cohort. The study aimed to test whether signatures of past pathogen exposure could be identified by cataloging public T cell receptors. Typing coverage differed by locus: A, B, C, DRB1 and DQB1 were typed in roughly 620-630 donors, DQA1 in 522, DPA1 in some 610, and DPB1 in approximately 450. Using immunosequencing, the study profiled T cell repertoires from 666 subjects and related those repertoires to cytomegalovirus serostatus. Among over 350 genotyped donors of the cohort, an average of roughly 240,000 unique TCR beta nucleotide sequences were sequenced per donor, roughly a sixth of them non-productive. To decide whether each TCR beta V gene segment behaved as functional or pseudogenic, an earlier analysis of some 540 of the donors relied on high-throughput TCR beta sequencing. Donor age, sex, ethnicity and CMV serostatus were compiled together with the repertoire data. Because of strong linkage in the cohort, a few DR-DQ haplotypes were treated as single units for association and clustering. HLA typing covered class I and class II loci at four-digit resolution. A later analysis re-examined previously published TCR beta repertoires from 610 or so donors and added high-resolution HLA genotyping to investigate patterns of TCR occurrence. Of the 300 to 450 genotyped donors, around 81% fell in the genetic ancestry cluster associated with self-reported Caucasian donors. An early release that covered about 600 HLA-typed donors contained around 300 gigabases of sequencing data and around 85 million unique TCR sequences. Rather than using new phenotypic data, the later analysis identified candidate immune exposures from TCR beta sequences and from how often those sequences occurred across donors. Every repertoire in the discovery cohort had been generated on one and the same sequencing platform. Study-level results and caveats: In a later genetic analysis, a missense DCLRE1C variant was associated with V-gene and J-gene trimming of TCR beta chains, and the association was replicated in an independent cohort. Linkage disequilibrium might explain the correlated functional status among segregating V segments, but an unknown experimental factor could not be ruled out. The classifier was reported to diagnose cytomegalovirus status with high specificity and sensitivity in both the original cohort and the validation cohort. Presence/absence analyses assumed roughly uniform sequencing depth across donors, an assumption that may not hold. A further reported finding was that TCR beta sequences accurately predicted the HLA-A and HLA-B alleles for most subjects in the first cohort. According to a later genetic analysis, donors in an Asian-associated ancestry cluster had fewer N-insertions in productive TCRs than the roughly 700-donor mean. A cluster of highly shared sequence variants was judged likely to be a technical artifact of the sequencing pipeline. Because counts were too low, around 18 rarely observed V segments, including chromosome 9 orphons, were left out of the earlier analysis of roughly 600 of the donors. Most TCR sequences were observed very rarely across donors, whereas some public TCRs were present in many individuals. In a later analysis, HLA-associated TCR beta chains were found to be more clonally expanded and to have lower generation probabilities than equally common non-associated chains. A later analysis reported that several top co-occurrence clusters appeared linked to parvovirus B19, influenza, CMV and Epstein-Barr virus. In a later analysis, 16,951 TCR beta sequences were associated with specific HLA alleles at a false discovery rate of 0.05. Because HLA typing was missing for some donors at each locus, association tests included only the typed subset. According to a later analysis, most CMV-associated TCR beta chains appeared to be HLA-restricted, and the HLA associations seemed to be driven largely by CMV exposure. Strong co-occurrence of HLA alleles, especially DR and DQ, made assigning TCR associations to individual alleles difficult. In a later analysis, the rate of TCR association differed among HLA loci, with DRB1 alleles having the most associated TCRs and HLA-C alleles having the fewest. The study gave a list of 150 to 200 TCR beta chains associated with cytomegalovirus. The cohort was sequenced for TCR beta chains only, and without alpha or paired-chain data the features that could be detected were limited. Immune exposure information for the cohort was limited to CMV serostatus. In vitro tests confirmed that a few of the cytomegalovirus-associated TCR beta chains recognize cytomegalovirus antigens. Some IMGT-functional V segments, including TRBV6-2 and TRBV6-3, could not be told apart with the 87-base-pair reads, so those segments were excluded. In an earlier analysis of 587 of the donors, most TCR beta V segments were observed in productive rearrangements about 87% or about 30% of the time, broadly matching IMGT annotations. The authors suggested that the approach could potentially be extended to other disease states and immunological phenotypes.

The CDR3 holds 14 amino acids from the cysteine to the phenylalanine. Only CDR3 DNA remains: 42 bases, in frame from the first base. CDR1 and CDR2 (MNHNS, SASEGT) derive from the germline V gene. Cut back by 1 base and 3 bases, the V and J ends lie 9 bases apart. In total, approximately 690 healthy bone marrow donors made up the cohort. At the time of sampling, every cohort member was nominally healthy, though immune exposures that went unrecorded were likely present. The donor tested CMV seronegative, placing the donor among the roughly 400 seronegative members of the cohort. A peripheral blood sample was collected from each donor, and TCR beta sequencing was performed on peripheral blood mononuclear cells. The Qiagen DNeasy Blood Extraction Kit was used to extract genomic DNA from the blood cell samples. Library construction relied on the immunoSEQ multiplex PCR assay. For the multiplex PCR, a mixture combining 60 forward primers for TCR Vbeta segments and 13 reverse primers for TCR Jbeta segments was used. The CDR3 region of rearranged TCR beta genes was amplified from genomic DNA by a multiplex PCR assay. Amplified TCR beta libraries were sequenced as 87-base-pair reads on the Illumina HiSeq System. As for how the authors treated the data: In a later analysis, approximately 74 million unique TCR beta chains were counted across the 666 repertoires, and some 10 million of these chains were shared by at least two donors. Raw reads were error-corrected and collapsed into unique sequences with a nearest-neighbor algorithm that merged closely related sequences to remove PCR and sequencing errors. To assign V, D and J gene segments, CDR3 sequences were aligned to IMGT reference sequences. For a sequence to be retained, at least a six-nucleotide match to both a V gene segment and a J gene segment was required. Rearrangements were called productive when the CDR3 lacked stop codons and stayed in frame with V and J; all others were non-productive. Following IMGT convention, CDR3 was defined as the stretch from the second conserved V-encoded cysteine to the conserved J-encoded phenylalanine. The earlier analysis of a few hundred of the donors excluded sequences that lacked an unambiguous match to a single V gene segment. An earlier analysis of 500 to 700 of the donors classified V segments as functional when productive rearrangements were above 56.7% and as segregating when the standard deviation between donors was above 5%. A statistical classification framework was built to diagnose cytomegalovirus status from the catalog of TCR beta chain sequences. A later analysis assigned V and J genes by comparing TCR nucleotide sequences with IMGT/GENE-DB human TR gene sequences. A later analysis assigned CDR3 sequences and most-parsimonious VDJ recombination scenarios with the TCRdist pipeline. In a later analysis, each TCR beta chain was defined by its CDR3 amino acid sequence together with its V-gene family, and reads lacking a unique V-gene family were excluded. A later analysis removed 550 to 650 highly shared, low-generation-probability nucleotide sequences to deal with suspected cross-contamination and a sequencing artifact. For each public chain, a later analysis derived a clonal expansion index from normalized ranks of inferred template counts within each repertoire. In a later analysis, generation probabilities were computed with a VDJ recombination model fitted to out-of-frame rearrangements, and the resulting probabilities were checked against IGoR. In a later analysis, hypergeometric tests were used to score TCR-TCR, TCR-HLA and TCR-CMV co-occurrence, with a repertoire-size bias correction applied to TCR pairs. False discovery rates were estimated in a later analysis by permuting HLA or CMV assignments 20 times. In a later analysis, co-occurring TCRs were grouped with DBSCAN, and TCRdist sequence similarity was added when clustering was performed within HLA-allele-positive subsets. Co-occurrence clustering excluded repertoires with fewer than 30,000 or more than 120,000 public chains, plus five with anomalous nucleotide sharing. Imported from immuneACCESS, the table was reduced by TCRdb to in-frame sequences with V and J called. These copies leave out some clones; in studies compared against another copy, an unresolved V gene accounts for under half, and the cause of the remainder is not known. The DNA was the basis for D and trimming; V, J and clone size are from that table. This sample gives a few hundred thousand clones in total; roughly 80% of them show up just once. Clones ranked in the top ten supply roughly 3.1% of the sample.

Turning to this clone: Its cognate antigen has yet to be identified. No qualities accompany the bases; no much larger clone lies one base away.

The sequence was obtained from a man aged 25 to 40 in good health and CMV-seronegative. Sequenced material: PBMCs. The chain employs TRBV6-1 and TRBJ1-1; the D gene is not confidently resolved. CDR3 sequence: CASSEGAMDTEAFF. The DNA is as follows: TGTGCCAGCAGTGAAGGGGCTATGGACACTGAAGCTTTCTTT.